This T cell receptor (beta chain) was identified in a study of blood T cell repertoires in COVID-19. The study assigned cohorts using participant-reported clinical history. Trimming stripped 0 bases from V and 2 bases from J, with 10 bases between. The CDR3 loop spans 15 amino acids. Germline CDR1 SGHRS, CDR2 YFSETQ. Assay: immunoSEQ multiplex PCR; the TCRdb copy retains only in-frame clones and omits some. The sample consists of roughly 500,000 clones, 85% to 90% of them appearing once. This chain connects TRBV5-1 to TRBJ2-3; the D is unclear. The clonotype was recovered from a woman aged 40 to 55 who had recovered from COVID-19. The sequencing input was PBMCs or T cells enriched from blood (not recorded which). CDR3 sequence: CASSLARSITDTQYF. For the CDR3, the DNA is TGCGCCAGCAGCTTGGCGCGGTCCATCACAGATACGCAGTATTTT.